This T cell receptor beta chain was obtained from a study of CD8+ T cells in alopecia areata. Overall study results and limits: Sequencing of scalp tissue also captures the resident alphabeta T cells of normal skin. Affected lesional scalp, above all in alopecia totalis/universalis, was more clonal than normal scalp.

cDNA reverse transcribed from extracted RNA served as the sequencing template. Only in-frame clones appear in the TCRdb table, and some are missing; sequencing was by immunoSEQ multiplex PCR. Here the sample spans more than 110,000 clones, 58% being singletons. The table lists this clone with a few counts. What it binds is unknown. This CDR3 has 13 amino acids. Germline CDR1 is GTSNPN and CDR2 is SVGIG (reference sequence). V was shortened by 4 bases and J by 8 bases, with 12 bases between the two germline ends. The chain carries TRBV30 and TRBJ2-6, with D perhaps TRBD1 (5 bases). This TCR came from a human donor with alopecia areata. Sequencing used CD4+ T cells sorted from blood, obtained at week 0. The CDR3 protein is CAWNPAGTNVLTF. CDR3 DNA: TGTGCCTGGAACCCCGCAGGGACCAACGTCCTGACTTTC.